Sequencing of this T cell receptor (beta chain) was carried out in a study of blood T cell repertoires in COVID-19. Clones were read by immunoSEQ multiplex PCR, and TCRdb kept only the in-frame ones, dropping some. The table records 140,000 to 150,000 clones, 78% of them present only once. Germline V gene sequence: CDR1 SEHNR, CDR2 FQNEAQ (reference sequence). The CDR3 runs to 16 residues. V lost 3 bases and J 0 bases, leaving 13 bases between the germline ends. Donors in Cohort 3 counted as recovered after two negative PCRs, clearance, or symptom resolution. This TCR was sampled from a woman aged 50 to 60 who had recovered from COVID-19. The sample comprised PBMCs or T cells enriched from blood (not recorded which). The rearrangement links TRBV7-9 to TRBJ2-3; D is undetermined. CDR3 sequence (DNA): TGTGCCAGCAGCTTGATGGGTTTAGCTAGCACAGATACGCAGTATTTT. Translating gives CASSLMGLASTDTQYF.